This passage covers 22 T cell receptor beta chains from one sample sequenced in a study of blood T cell repertoires in COVID-19. Profiling relied on immunoSEQ multiplex PCR, and the TCRdb table lists in-frame clones only, not all of them. Of roughly 200,000 clones detected, 75% to 85% appear once; the ten largest clones hold around 6.9%. The sequencing input was peripheral blood. These receptors all stem from a man in his sixties with acute or convalescent COVID-19.

The chain couples TRBV15 to TRBJ1-1; no clear D. Trimming shortened V by 0 bases and J by 8 bases, and 13 bases separated the two germline ends. The CDR3 runs to 14 residues. The V gene's germline CDR1 is LNHNV and CDR2 YYDKDF (reference sequence). The DNA of the CDR3 is TGTGCCACCAGCAGAGATCGAGGGTCCGCCGAAGCTTTCTTT. Translating it yields CATSRDRGSAEAFF.

This clone has a single count. The chain is built from TRBV14 and TRBJ2-5, with TRBD1 identical over 10 bases. Germline lookup yields CDR1 SGHDN and CDR2 FVKESK. J was trimmed by 5 bases and V by 4 bases; bases with no gene match: 7. The length of the CDR3 is 15 residues. CDR3 DNA: TGTGCCAGCAGCCCCCATGGGACAGGGGACGAGACCCAGTACTTC. It is translated as CASSPHGTGDETQYF.

The chain has TRBV5-1 and TRBJ2-5, with D possibly being TRBD1 (7 bases). V lost 2 bases to trimming and J lost 3 bases, with 14 bases between them. The CDR3 runs 15 residues. CDR1 is SGHRS and CDR2 is YFSETQ in the germline V gene. CDR3 in DNA: TGCGCCAGCAGCTTATACAGGGGAGGCGAAGAGACCCAGTACTTC. Translating gives CASSLYRGGEETQYF.

J is TRBJ2-7 and V is TRBV6-6, with 10 bases fitting TRBD1. The CDR3 covers 15 residues. Germline trimming cut 6 bases from V and 4 bases from J; bases unmatched to any gene: 9. Germline lookup yields CDR1 MNHNY and CDR2 SVGAGI (reference sequence). CDR3: CASRPNDRGQYEQYF. The CDR3 DNA sequence: TGTGCCAGCAGGCCCAACGACAGGGGGCAGTACGAGCAGTACTTC.

The chain couples TRBV10-3 to TRBJ2-7; D might be TRBD2 (6 bases). Trimming cost V 2 bases and J 3 bases, with 17 bases left between them. This CDR3 contains 16 residues. Germline-derived CDR1 and CDR2 are ENHRY and SYGVKD. The CDR3 sequence is CAISESGGRFLYEQYF. CDR3 coding DNA: TGTGCCATCAGTGAGAGCGGAGGGCGCTTCCTCTACGAGCAGTACTTC.

The CDR3 here is CASSRPTGQAFF. The CDR3 DNA reads as TGTGCCAGCAGCCGGCCGACAGGGCAAGCTTTCTTT. V and J are TRBV28 and TRBJ1-1, with TRBD1 identical over 7 bases. Germline assignment: CDR1 MDHEN and CDR2 SYDVKM. This CDR3 is 12 amino acids long. The V segment lost 6 bases and the J segment 9 bases; nucleotides outside the gene matches: 7.

V is TRBV6-5 and J is TRBJ2-7, with D hard to call. V was trimmed by 0 bases and J by 2 bases, leaving 11 bases between them. Germline CDR1 reads MNHEY; CDR2 reads SVGAGI. The CDR3 spans 15 residues. CDR3 in amino acids: CASSYSNAGTYEQYF. The CDR3 bases are TGTGCCAGCAGTTACTCGAATGCAGGAACCTACGAGCAGTACTTC.

The chain combines TRBV6-5 with TRBJ1-3; TRBD1 is a possible D gene (5 bases). Deletions cut 6 bases from V and 4 bases from J, with 16 bases between. CDR3 length: 15 residues. Germline V lookup: CDR1 MNHEY, CDR2 SVGAGI. The CDR3, as DNA: TGTGCCAGCAGGGACGAAGGGGTAACGGGAAACACCATATATTTT. Translation: CASRDEGVTGNTIYF.

This clone was observed once. V usage is TRBV5-4 and J usage is TRBJ1-1; D is possibly TRBD1 (6 bases). This CDR3 has 15 amino acids. Germline CDR1 SGHNT, CDR2 YYREEE (reference sequence). V was shortened by 4 bases and J by 2 bases, with 15 bases between the two germline ends. The DNA for the CDR3 is TGTGCCAGCAGCCTTGGGGGCACAGGAAACACTGAAGCTTTCTTT. It yields the protein CASSLGGTGNTEAFF.

This chain uses TRBV12-5 with TRBJ1-1, with no clear D. The CDR3 covers 14 residues. Germline loops: CDR1 LGHNT, CDR2 FRNRAP. Trimming left V 2 bases short and J 2 bases short, with 9 bases between. Here the CDR3 reads CASGLPPDNTEAFF. In DNA form, the CDR3 reads TGTGCTAGTGGTTTGCCCCCAGATAACACTGAAGCTTTCTTT.

This clone was recorded a few times. The chain carries TRBV11-3 and TRBJ2-7; 11 bases match TRBD1. The CDR3 is made up of 15 amino acids. The germline CDR1 and CDR2 sequences are SGHNT and YENEEA. The ends lost 1 base at V and 3 bases at J; junction bases unmatched: 2. The CDR3, as DNA: TGTGCCAGCAGCTTAGGGACAGGGGGCGACTACGAGCAGTACTTC. It yields the protein CASSLGTGGDYEQYF.

There are a few counts of this clone. V usage is TRBV18 and J usage is TRBJ2-2, with a weak D call TRBD1 (5 bases). Trimming left V 3 bases short and J 7 bases short, with 12 bases between. The CDR3 loop spans 14 amino acids. The germline V gene encodes CDR1 KGHSH and CDR2 LQKENI. CDR3 sequence (DNA): TGTGCCAGCTCACCCGCCAGGGATGTCGGGGAGCTGTTTTTT. This gives the protein CASSPARDVGELFF.

The chain carries TRBV19 and TRBJ2-1; 8 positions agree with TRBD2. Germline CDR1 LNHDA, CDR2 SQIVND (reference sequence). The CDR3 loop spans 15 amino acids. With 8 bases clipped from V and 4 bases from J, the junction kept 10 bases outside the gene matches. The CDR3 region is CASQSSLAVYNEQFF. The CDR3 region has the DNA TGTGCCAGTCAATCTTCACTAGCGGTTTACAATGAGCAGTTCTTC.

The chain employs TRBV9 and TRBJ2-2, with D possibly TRBD2 on 5 matching bases. Germline V gene data show CDR1 as SGDLS and CDR2 as YYNGEE. The V gene lost 3 bases and the J gene lost 6 bases, with 12 bases spanning the gap. The CDR3 runs to 14 residues. The CDR3 spells CASSARSGSGELFF. For the CDR3, the DNA is TGTGCCAGCAGCGCGCGGAGCGGTTCCGGGGAGCTGTTTTTT.

The rearrangement uses TRBV2 and TRBJ2-7; 7 nucleotides match TRBD2. The CDR3 consists of 13 residues. Trimming cost V 6 bases and J 4 bases; bases outside gene matches: 6. Germline V gene lookup returns CDR1 SNHLY and CDR2 FYNNEI. The CDR3 is CASRASGVYEQYF. The CDR3 DNA reads TGTGCCAGCAGGGCTAGCGGAGTATACGAGCAGTACTTC.

The V and J genes are TRBV18 and TRBJ2-6, with D possibly matching TRBD1 (6 bases). CDR3 length: 16 residues. Germline V CDR1 and CDR2: KGHSH, LQKENI. V was pared by 6 bases and J by 4 bases, with 16 bases between. The CDR3 is CASSRNRASGANVLTF. In nucleotides, the CDR3 is TGTGCCAGCTCCCGAAACAGGGCAAGCGGGGCCAACGTCCTGACTTTC. The variable domain in full, with the rest retrieved from reference TRBV18 and TRBJ2-6, is NAGVMQNPRHLVRRRGQEARLRCSPMKGHSHVYWYRQLPEEGLKFMVYLQKENIIDESGMPKERFSAEFPKEGPSILRIQQVVRGDSAAYFCASSRNRASGANVLTFGAGSRLTVL.

This clone has just one count. This chain joins TRBV9 and TRBJ2-5, with 12 bases lining up with TRBD2. Germline V gene lookup returns CDR1 SGDLS and CDR2 YYNGEE. The ends lost 0 bases at V and 4 bases at J; junction bases unmatched: 1. The CDR3 loop spans 15 amino acids. CDR3 nucleotides: TGTGCCAGCAGCGTAGGGACTAGCGGGACAGAGACCCAGTACTTC. This sequence encodes CASSVGTSGTETQYF. Complete variable domain (other parts from reference TRBV9 and TRBJ2-5): DSGVTQTPKHLITATGQRVTLRCSPRSGDLSVYWYQQSLDQGLQFLIQYYNGEERAKGNILERFSAQQFPDLHSELNLSSLELGDSALYFCASSVGTSGTETQYFGPGTRLLVL.

The genes are TRBV20-1 and TRBJ2-1; no clear D gene. Germline values: CDR1 DFQATT, CDR2 SNEGSKA (reference sequence). V was cut by 0 bases and J by 10 bases, with 4 bases left in between. CDR3 length: 10 residues. Written as DNA, the CDR3 is TGCAGTGCTAGAGAACACGAGCAGTTCTTC. Its translation is CSAREHEQFF.

This clone appeared a few times. The chain has TRBV5-1 and TRBJ1-1, with TRBD1 matching 7 bases. The germline CDR1 and CDR2 sequences are SGHRS and YFSETQ. CDR3 length: 15 amino acids. The V segment lost 5 bases and the J segment 5 bases; nucleotides outside the gene matches: 12. CDR3 nucleotides: TGCGCCAGCAGAGGGGTCCCGACAGGGTTAACTGAAGCTTTCTTT. Encoded protein: CASRGVPTGLTEAFF.

The rearrangement joins TRBV19 to TRBJ2-1; possibly TRBD2 for D (5 bases). Per the germline V gene, CDR1 is LNHDA and CDR2 is SQIVND (reference sequence). Trimming removed 3 bases at V and 2 bases at J, with 11 bases between. The CDR3 spans 15 residues. The CDR3 loop reads CASSMREITYNEQFF. Here the CDR3 DNA reads TGTGCCAGTAGTATGAGGGAGATCACCTACAATGAGCAGTTCTTC.

The V gene is TRBV7-2, the J gene TRBJ2-4; TRBD2 matches at 12 bases. Germline CDR1 reads SGHTA; CDR2 reads FQGNSA. This CDR3 is built from 15 residues. The V and J ends lost 3 bases and 8 bases, in that order; junction bases with no gene match: 5. The DNA of the CDR3 is TGTGCCAGCAGCTTGACTAGCGGGAGTTCCGACATTCAGTACTTC. Translating it yields CASSLTSGSSDIQYF.

The J gene is TRBJ2-7, the V gene TRBV3-1 (or the pseudogene TRBV3-2), with 15 bases lining up with TRBD2. V trimming: 10 bases; J trimming: 9 bases; junction bases outside the gene matches: 4. Germline assignment: CDR1 LGHDT and CDR2 YNNKEL (reference sequence). This CDR3 spans 12 amino acids. As DNA, the CDR3 is TGTGCCACGGGACTAGCGGGAGGACGGCAGTACTTC. Its protein product is CATGLAGGRQYF.